This T cell receptor beta chain was captured in a study of T cell repertoires in cytomegalovirus infection. The overall study: Matching HLA type, along with CMV infection, was indicated by public TCR beta signatures. Study results and caveats: Carriage of CMV together with the relevant HLA was identifiable through cumulative public TCR beta family frequency. Predominance within the ex vivo response was attributable to HLA-C-restricted CMV-specific TCR beta clonotypes.

The CDR3 is 14 residues long. Comments on this clonotype: As yet, its antigen is unknown. A read error is possible here, since a much larger clone lies one base away. The conserved phenylalanine or tryptophan normally closing the CDR3 is absent here, so this likely arose from a read error.

TCRdb fed the reads into MiXCR, producing one record per CDR3 protein. The sample consists of approximately 110,000 distinct CDR3 sequences, around 9.1% of them appearing once. The J gene is TRBJ2-5, the V gene TRBV5-3; D call uncertain. TRBV5-3 is classed as an ORF, of uncertain function. The sequence was collected from a human donor in good health (CMV status not recorded). Some clones in this sample may be carry-over from other donors' samples. The sample taken for sequencing was PBMCs, sequenced either directly or after in vitro stimulation (not recorded which). CDR3 amino acids: CASSFDSLSETQYL. As DNA, the CDR3 is TGTGCCAGCAGCTTCGACTCCCTTTCCGAGACCCAGTACTTA.